The 17 T cell receptor beta chains below were found in one sample sequenced in a study of blood T cell repertoires in COVID-19. This table comes from immunoSEQ multiplex PCR, and its TCRdb copy is limited to in-frame clones, with some not included. The sample gives approximately 290,000 clones, around 81% of which show up once; 15% to 18% is in the top ten. The sequencing input was peripheral blood. The source of these receptors is a person between 65 and 79 years old with COVID-19, enrolled during active disease.

This rearrangement joins TRBV7-9 to TRBJ1-6; 9 bases match TRBD1. Trimming removed 6 bases from V and 8 bases from J; junction bases left unmatched: 8. The CDR3 is 15 amino acids. Germline CDR1 and CDR2: SEHNR and FQNEAQ (reference sequence). This chain's CDR3 is CASSLRQGEYSPLHF. Here the CDR3 DNA reads TGTGCCAGCAGTCTTCGACAGGGGGAATATTCACCCCTCCACTTT.

The rearrangement uses TRBV19 and TRBJ1-5; 7 bases map to TRBD1. The V segment lost 1 base and the J segment 1 base; nucleotides outside the gene matches: 4. This CDR3 contains 16 residues. Per the germline V gene, CDR1 is LNHDA and CDR2 is SQIVND (reference sequence). The CDR3 sequence is CASSIAGRGSNQPQHF. In DNA, the CDR3 is TGTGCCAGTAGTATAGCAGGCAGGGGGAGCAATCAGCCCCAGCATTTT. Full variable domain (rest looked up from reference TRBV19 and TRBJ1-5): DGGITQSPKYLFRKEGQNVTLSCEQNLNHDAMYWYRQDPGQGLRLIYYSQIVNDFQKGDIAEGYSVSREKKESFPLTVTSAQKNPTAFYLCASSIAGRGSNQPQHFGDGTRLSIL.

The chain is built from TRBV9 and TRBJ1-6; D unclear. The CDR3 spans 15 residues. Trimming removed 4 bases from V and 1 base from J, with 9 bases in between. Germline V gene lookup returns CDR1 SGDLS and CDR2 YYNGEE. The CDR3 protein is CASSPGGSYNSPLHF. The CDR3 DNA reads as TGTGCCAGCAGCCCGGGAGGGTCCTATAATTCACCCCTCCACTTT.

This chain connects TRBV6-2 or TRBV6-3 to TRBJ1-5, with 7 bases lining up with TRBD1. This CDR3 has 17 residues. Germline V gene data show CDR1 as MNHEY and CDR2 as SVGEGT. Germline trimming cut 2 bases from V and 6 bases from J; bases unmatched to any gene: 13. The CDR3 reads CASSYSTGVGQSQPQHF. In DNA form, the CDR3 reads TGTGCCAGCAGTTACAGCACAGGGGTAGGGCAATCTCAGCCCCAGCATTTT.

This rearrangement joins TRBV2 to TRBJ1-6, with a tentative D call TRBD1 (5 bases). The CDR3 sequence is 15 residues long. V lost 8 bases to trimming and J lost 7 bases, with 18 bases between them. The germline V gene has CDR1 SNHLY and CDR2 FYNNEI. The CDR3 nucleotides read TGTGCCAGCGAGATAGGGGCGAATTCGAATTCACCCCTCCACTTT. Protein product: CASEIGANSNSPLHF.

This chain uses TRBV7-2 with TRBJ2-3, with D maybe TRBD2 (5 bases). The CDR3 length is 14 residues. V lost 2 bases, J lost 2 bases, and 8 bases lay in between. The germline V gene has CDR1 SGHTA and CDR2 FQGNSA. In DNA form, the CDR3 reads TGTGCCAGCAGCTTACTGGACTTCACAGATACGCAGTATTTT. Translation gives CASSLLDFTDTQYF.

CDR3 protein: CASSQDSAGGGRNEQFF. The CDR3 coding sequence is TGTGCCAGCAGCCAAGATTCGGCGGGAGGAGGACGCAATGAGCAGTTCTTC. This rearrangement joins TRBV4-2 to TRBJ2-1; 8 bases fit TRBD2. Trimming took 0 bases from V and 6 from J; bases not matched to a gene: 10. This CDR3 has 17 amino acids. The germline CDR1 and CDR2 sequences are LGHNA and YNFKEQ.

The chain is built from TRBV4-2 and TRBJ1-2, with unresolved D. This CDR3 region has 21 residues. Germline CDR1 LGHNA, CDR2 YNFKEQ. The V end lost 1 base, the J end lost 1 base, and 28 bases lay between the germline ends. CDR3 loop: CASSQGSLVAAPTPFNYGYTF. The CDR3 DNA follows: TGTGCCAGCAGCCAAGGAAGTTTAGTAGCAGCTCCTACCCCCTTTAACTATGGCTACACCTTC.

The CDR3 DNA reads as TGTGCCAGCTCACCGGGACAGGGGTCTTCCTCTGGGGCCAACGTCCTGACTTTC. Translating gives CASSPGQGSSSGANVLTF. The chain links TRBV18 to TRBJ2-6; the match to TRBD1 covers 10 bases. V lost 3 bases, J lost 0 bases, and 5 bases stayed unmatched. Germline V gene data show CDR1 as KGHSH and CDR2 as LQKENI. This CDR3 has 18 residues.

This rearrangement joins TRBV19 to TRBJ2-1, with TRBD2 identical over 12 bases. V lost 5 bases and J lost 9; bases outside the gene matches: 8. CDR1 and CDR2 from the germline V gene are LNHDA and SQIVND (reference sequence). The CDR3 covers 15 residues. CDR3 in amino acids: CASSLLAGGLGEQFF. The CDR3 DNA reads as TGTGCCAGTAGTCTACTAGCGGGAGGATTGGGTGAGCAGTTCTTC.

The chain uses TRBV15 and TRBJ2-1; D call uncertain. The germline gives CDR1 LNHNV, CDR2 YYDKDF (reference sequence). Between the trimmed V and J ends, which lost 2 bases and 0 bases, there was a span of 2 bases. The CDR3 length is 13 residues. The CDR3 is CATSRRSYNEQFF. The CDR3 nucleotides read TGTGCCACCAGCAGACGCTCCTACAATGAGCAGTTCTTC.

The rearrangement joins TRBV6-5 to TRBJ2-1; D perhaps matches TRBD1 (6 bases). Between the trimmed V and J ends, which lost 3 bases and 6 bases, there was a span of 9 bases. Germline CDR1 is MNHEY and CDR2 is SVGAGI. The CDR3 extends over 13 amino acids. DNA for the CDR3: TGTGCCAGCAGTTATGTGGGGGCCAATGAGCAGTTCTTC. Translation gives CASSYVGANEQFF.

The chain combines TRBV9 with TRBJ2-5; the match to TRBD1 covers 8 bases. The CDR3 is made up of 15 amino acids. The germline V gene encodes CDR1 SGDLS and CDR2 YYNGEE. V lost 4 bases to trimming and J lost 5 bases; unmatched junction nucleotides: 10. The chain's CDR3 is CASSFGQGSWETQYF. Written as DNA, the CDR3 is TGTGCCAGCAGCTTCGGACAGGGTTCGTGGGAGACCCAGTACTTC.

This clone has just one count. J is TRBJ1-3 and V is TRBV19; a weak D match, TRBD1 (5 bases). V was cut by 7 bases and J by 2 bases, with 12 bases left in between. CDR1 is LNHDA, CDR2 SQIVND, per germline (reference sequence). CDR3 size: 14 residues. CDR3 amino acids: CASKTGQPGNTIYF. In DNA, the CDR3 is TGTGCCAGTAAAACAGGACAACCTGGAAACACCATATATTTT.

As concerns this clone: Within the sample, other DNA sequences also encode this same CDR3. V usage is TRBV7-2 and J usage is TRBJ2-7, with unresolved D. The CDR3 spans 14 residues. V was clipped by 3 bases and J by 0 bases, with 9 bases between them. CDR1 and CDR2 from the germline V gene are SGHTA and FQGNSA. CDR3 bases: TGTGCCAGCAGCTTCTCCCTCTCCTCCTACGAGCAGTACTTC. Amino acids: CASSFSLSSYEQYF.

This sequence joins TRBV11-2 and TRBJ1-1; D might be TRBD1 (5 bases). V dropped 0 bases and J dropped 5 bases, with 13 bases sitting between them. CDR1 and CDR2 (germline): SGHAT, FQNNGV. The CDR3 extends over 15 amino acids. The DNA of the CDR3 is TGTGCCAGCAGCTTAGACGGGGGGGGTGGGACTGAAGCTTTCTTT. This sequence encodes CASSLDGGGGTEAFF.

In DNA form, the CDR3 reads TGTGCCAGCAAGCTGACAAAAGGGGCTAACTATGGCTACACCTTC. This translates into CASKLTKGANYGYTF. The chain carries TRBV27 and TRBJ1-2; D might be TRBD1 (5 bases). Germline CDR1 and CDR2: MNHEY and SMNVEV (reference sequence). Trimming took 7 bases from V and 0 from J, leaving 15 bases between them. The CDR3 has 15 amino acids.